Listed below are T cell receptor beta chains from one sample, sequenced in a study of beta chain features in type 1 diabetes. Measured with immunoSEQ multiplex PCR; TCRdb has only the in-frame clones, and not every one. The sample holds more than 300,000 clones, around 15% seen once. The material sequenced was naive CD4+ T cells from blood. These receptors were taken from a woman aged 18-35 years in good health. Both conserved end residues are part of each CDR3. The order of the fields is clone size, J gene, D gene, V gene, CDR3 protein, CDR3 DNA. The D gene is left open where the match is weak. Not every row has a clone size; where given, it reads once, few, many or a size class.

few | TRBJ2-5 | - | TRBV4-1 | CASSQGLARQETQYF | TGCGCCAGCAGCCAAGGTCTAGCGAGACAAGAGACCCAGTACTTC
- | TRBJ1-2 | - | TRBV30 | CGGTGFRGYTF | TGTGGGGGTACAGGGTTTAGAGGCTACACCTTC
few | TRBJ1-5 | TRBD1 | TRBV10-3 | CAIRGQGKNQPQHF | TGTGCCATCAGGGGACAGGGAAAAAATCAGCCCCAGCATTTT
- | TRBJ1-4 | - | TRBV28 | CAAGSGTNEKLFF | TGTGCCGCCGGTTCTGGAACTAATGAAAAACTGTTTTTT
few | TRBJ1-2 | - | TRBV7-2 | CASSLGQGSYGYTF | TGTGCCAGCAGCTTAGGGCAGGGGAGCTATGGCTACACCTTC
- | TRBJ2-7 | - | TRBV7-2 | CASSLAFSETYEQYF | TGTGCCAGCAGCTTAGCTTTTTCAGAAACCTACGAGCAGTACTTC
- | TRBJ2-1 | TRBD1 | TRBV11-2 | CASSLVFRDRGNEQFF | TGTGCCAGCAGCTTAGTCTTCCGGGACAGGGGTAATGAGCAGTTCTTC
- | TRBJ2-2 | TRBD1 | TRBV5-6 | CASSPNRGRTGELFF | TGTGCCAGCAGCCCAAACAGGGGTCGGACCGGGGAGCTGTTTTTT
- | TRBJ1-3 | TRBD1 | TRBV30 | CALGQESSGNTIYF | TGTGCGTTGGGACAGGAGAGCTCTGGAAACACCATATATTTT
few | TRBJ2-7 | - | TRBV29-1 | CSVEDAGSTYEQYF | TGCAGCGTTGAAGATGCGGGCTCCACCTACGAGCAGTACTTC
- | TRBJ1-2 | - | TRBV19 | CASSIPGNYGYTF | TGTGCCAGTAGTATACCAGGGAACTATGGCTACACCTTC
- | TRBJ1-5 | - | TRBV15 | CATSRVRTRDQPQHF | TGTGCCACCAGCAGAGTGAGAACACGGGATCAGCCCCAGCATTTT
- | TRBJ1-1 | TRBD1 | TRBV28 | CASSSLLRDSNEAFF | TGTGCCAGCAGTTCCCTGCTCCGGGACAGCAATGAAGCTTTCTTT
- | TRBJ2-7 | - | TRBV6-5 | CASSYSYNPYEQYF | TGTGCCAGCAGTTACTCGTACAACCCCTACGAGCAGTACTTC
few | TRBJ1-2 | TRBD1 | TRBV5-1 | CASRAGGQENYGYTF | TGCGCCAGCAGGGCGGGAGGACAGGAAAACTATGGCTACACCTTC
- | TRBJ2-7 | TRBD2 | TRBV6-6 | CASSQSGSHYEQYF | TGTGCCAGCAGCCAAAGCGGGAGTCATTACGAGCAGTACTTC
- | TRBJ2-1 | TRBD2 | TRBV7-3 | CASSSMGGSVYNEQFF | TGTGCCAGCAGCTCGATGGGGGGGAGTGTATACAATGAGCAGTTCTTC
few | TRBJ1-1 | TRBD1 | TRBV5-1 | CASSRQGTEAFF | TGCGCCAGCAGCCGACAGGGAACTGAAGCTTTCTTT
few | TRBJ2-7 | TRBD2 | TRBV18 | CASSPNPPSGSSYEQYF | TGTGCCAGCTCACCCAATCCACCTAGCGGGAGCTCCTACGAGCAGTACTTC
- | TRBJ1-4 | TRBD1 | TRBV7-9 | CASSQDRGSLSANEKLFF | TGTGCCAGCAGCCAGGACAGGGGCAGTCTCTCTGCTAATGAAAAACTGTTTTTT
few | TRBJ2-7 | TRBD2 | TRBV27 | CASSPLRFFGSGRKTYEQYF | TGTGCCAGCAGTCCCCTTCGCTTTTTTGGTAGCGGGAGGAAGACCTACGAGCAGTACTTC
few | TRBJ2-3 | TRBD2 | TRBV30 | CAWTSGLSTDTQYF | TGTGCCTGGACTAGCGGTCTGAGCACAGATACGCAGTATTTT
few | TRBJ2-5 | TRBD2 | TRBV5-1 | CASSLGLAGRQETQYF | TGCGCCAGCAGTTTGGGACTAGCGGGGCGGCAAGAGACCCAGTACTTC
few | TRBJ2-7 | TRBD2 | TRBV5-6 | CASSLLANYEQYF | TGTGCCAGCAGCTTACTAGCGAACTACGAGCAGTACTTC
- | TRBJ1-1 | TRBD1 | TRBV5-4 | CASRRQGSQNTEAFF | TGTGCCAGCAGACGACAGGGGTCGCAGAACACTGAAGCTTTCTTT
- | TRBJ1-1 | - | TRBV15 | CATSRPLPNTEAFF | TGTGCCACCAGCAGACCTCTTCCGAACACTGAAGCTTTCTTT
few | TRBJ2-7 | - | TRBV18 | CASSPRPTPYEQYF | TGTGCCAGCTCACCACGACCGACTCCCTACGAGCAGTACTTC
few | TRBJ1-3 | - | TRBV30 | CAWIGDWAGNTIYF | TGTGCCTGGATTGGGGACTGGGCTGGAAACACCATATATTTT
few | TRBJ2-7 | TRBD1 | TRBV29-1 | CSVRSQGGTSTTGEQYF | TGCAGCGTGCGTTCACAGGGGGGCACCTCTACTACGGGCGAGCAGTACTTC
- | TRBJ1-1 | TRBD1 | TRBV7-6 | CASSSDRINTEAFF | TGTGCCAGCAGCTCGGACAGGATTAACACTGAAGCTTTCTTT
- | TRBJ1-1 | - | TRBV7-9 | CASSPNSRMNTEAFF | TGTGCCAGCAGCCCCAACTCCCGCATGAACACTGAAGCTTTCTTT
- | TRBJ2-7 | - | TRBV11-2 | CASSRLKRSYEQYF | TGTGCCAGCAGTAGACTAAAACGGTCCTACGAGCAGTACTTC
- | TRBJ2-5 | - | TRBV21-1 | CASSKTGSSQETQYF | TGTGCCAGCAGCAAAACAGGGAGTTCCCAAGAGACCCAGTACTTC
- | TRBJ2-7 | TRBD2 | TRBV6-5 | CASSPRGGSYEQYF | TGTGCCAGCAGCCCCCGGGGGGGATCCTACGAGCAGTACTTC
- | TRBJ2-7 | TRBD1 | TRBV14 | CASSPRTGALGQQYF | TGTGCCAGCAGCCCTAGGACAGGGGCCCTGGGGCAGCAGTACTTC
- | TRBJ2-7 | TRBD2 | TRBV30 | CAWSAGLAGYEQYF | TGTGCCTGGAGCGCGGGACTAGCGGGATACGAGCAGTACTTC
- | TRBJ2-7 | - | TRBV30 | CAWSVQHYEQYF | TGTGCCTGGAGTGTACAGCACTACGAGCAGTACTTC
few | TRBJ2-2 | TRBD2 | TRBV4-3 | CASSQARTSGRELFF | TGCGCCAGCAGCCAAGCCCGGACTAGCGGTCGGGAGCTGTTTTTT
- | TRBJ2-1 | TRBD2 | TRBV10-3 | CASTSGLAHEQFF | TGTGCCAGCACGAGTGGACTAGCCCATGAGCAGTTCTTC